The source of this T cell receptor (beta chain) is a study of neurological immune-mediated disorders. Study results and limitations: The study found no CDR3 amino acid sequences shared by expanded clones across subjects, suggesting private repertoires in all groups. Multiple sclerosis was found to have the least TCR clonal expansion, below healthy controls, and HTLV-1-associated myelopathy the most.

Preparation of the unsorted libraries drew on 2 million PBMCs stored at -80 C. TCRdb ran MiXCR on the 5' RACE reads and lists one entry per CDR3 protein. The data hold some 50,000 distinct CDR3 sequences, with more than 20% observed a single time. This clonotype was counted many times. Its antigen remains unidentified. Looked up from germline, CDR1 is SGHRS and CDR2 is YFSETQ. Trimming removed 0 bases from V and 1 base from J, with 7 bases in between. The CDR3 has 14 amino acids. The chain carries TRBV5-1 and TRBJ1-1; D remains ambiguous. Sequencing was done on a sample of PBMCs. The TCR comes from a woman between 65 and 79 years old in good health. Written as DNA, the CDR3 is TGCGCCAGCAGCTTGGGGGCTTCGAACACTGAAGCTTTCTTT. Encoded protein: CASSLGASNTEAFF.